This T cell receptor (beta chain) was sequenced during a study of T cells in Graves' hyperthyroidism and ophthalmopathy. The CDR3 contains 15 residues. Deletions cut 0 bases from V and 3 bases from J, with 12 bases between. CDR1 is MNHEY and CDR2 is SVGAGI in the germline V gene. This clonotype was detected ten times or more. RNA transcripts provided the source from which TCR beta CDR3 regions were amplified. Carried out on the TCR CDR3, a first-round RT-PCR used the HTBI primer set. TCRdb re-called the multiplex PCR reads through MiXCR, storing one row per CDR3 protein. In the table there are roughly 240,000 distinct CDR3 sequences, approximately 25% of which are singletons.

This TCR was recovered from a woman between 40 and 55 years old with Graves' ophthalmopathy. The V gene is TRBV6-5, the J gene TRBJ2-7; D unresolved. Input material: blood. This chain's CDR3 is CASSYSTTLHYEQYF. Written as DNA, the CDR3 is TGTGCCAGCAGTTACTCCACTACCCTCCACTACGAGCAGTACTTC.